This entry lists 30 T cell receptor beta chains sequenced from one sample in a study of cytotoxic CD8 clonotypes in ibrutinib-treated CLL. Sequencing was performed with immunoSEQ multiplex PCR; in TCRdb, only in-frame clones are kept and a portion is missing. Of about 200,000 clones detected, 70% appear once; the ten largest clones hold approximately 5.9%. The sample was PBMCs, taken after 12 months of ibrutinib treatment. All receptors come from a human donor with chronic lymphocytic leukemia.

The CDR3 DNA reads TGTGCCAGCAGGTATAGTGGGAATAGCAATCAGCCCCAGCATTTT. It codes for CASRYSGNSNQPQHF. The chain recombines TRBV7-6 with TRBJ1-5; D is undetermined. Germline-derived CDR1 and CDR2 are SGHVS and FNYEAQ. V lost 6 bases, J lost 0 bases, and 12 bases lay in between. CDR3 length: 15 amino acids.

Remarks on this clone: Other nucleotide sequences from this sample produce the same CDR3. The CDR3 loop reads CASSELAGGQETQYF. The CDR3 nucleotides are TGTGCCAGCAGTGAATTAGCGGGGGGGCAAGAGACCCAGTACTTC. The chain couples TRBV6-1 to TRBJ2-5; 11 bases fit TRBD2. Germline V gene lookup returns CDR1 MNHNS and CDR2 SASEGT. This CDR3 has 15 residues. V lost 2 bases to trimming and J lost 2 bases; unmatched junction nucleotides: 1.

The chain combines TRBV7-2 with TRBJ2-5; D perhaps matches TRBD1 (6 bases). From germline, CDR1 is SGHTA and CDR2 FQGNSA. The CDR3 loop spans 14 amino acids. Trimming stripped 4 bases from V and 2 bases from J, with 11 bases between. CDR3 nucleotide sequence: TGTGCCAGCAGCTCTGGACAGCTACAAGAGACCCAGTACTTC. Protein product: CASSSGQLQETQYF.

In its sample, this clone was seen a few times. This rearrangement joins TRBV10-3 to TRBJ2-5; weak D call: TRBD2 (5 bases). Germline loops: CDR1 ENHRY, CDR2 SYGVKD. This CDR3 contains 14 residues. V lost 6 bases to trimming and J lost 2 bases, with 13 bases between them. The CDR3 DNA sequence: TGTGCCATCAGCCCATCACTAGTACAAGAGACCCAGTACTTC. It is translated as CAISPSLVQETQYF.

This clone has just a few counts. The V and J genes are TRBV11-2 and TRBJ2-1; D gene uncertain. Germline-derived CDR1 and CDR2 are SGHAT and FQNNGV. V dropped 2 bases and J dropped 0 bases, with 8 bases sitting between them. The CDR3 length is 15 residues. The DNA for the CDR3 is TGTGCCAGCAGCTTAACTCGTAACTCCTACAATGAGCAGTTCTTC. This gives the protein CASSLTRNSYNEQFF.

The chain is built from TRBV9 and TRBJ2-7; TRBD2 might be the D (5 bases). With 0 bases removed from V and 7 bases from J, the gap between germline ends came to 11 bases. CDR3 length: 13 residues. Germline V gives CDR1 SGDLS, CDR2 YYNGEE. The CDR3, as DNA: TGTGCCAGCAGCGTAGCTAACCGGGGTGAGCAGTACTTC. As protein: CASSVANRGEQYF.

As DNA, the CDR3 is TGTGCCAGCAGCTTTGAGGGCCGAGGGGATGGCTACACCTTC. This gives the protein CASSFEGRGDGYTF. The chain combines TRBV5-6 with TRBJ1-2, with D possibly matching TRBD1 (5 bases). From germline, CDR1 is SGHDT and CDR2 YYEEEE. The CDR3 runs to 14 residues. Trimming took off 2 bases at V and 6 bases at J, with 14 bases between the two ends.

The CDR3 DNA follows: TGTGCCAGCAGTGACGGACTCGATACTGAAGCTTTCTTT. Protein: CASSDGLDTEAFF. This chain joins TRBV6-5 and TRBJ1-1; D call uncertain. CDR3 length: 13 amino acids. Per germline, CDR1 MNHEY and CDR2 SVGAGI. V lost 5 bases and J 5 bases, leaving 12 bases between the germline ends.

The gene calls are TRBV9 and TRBJ2-2, with 9 bases lining up with TRBD2. The CDR3 is 18 residues long. The J segment lost 2 bases and the V segment lost 0 bases, leaving 8 bases of the junction unmatched. Germline CDR1 and CDR2: SGDLS and YYNGEE. The CDR3 DNA reads as TGTGCCAGCAGCGTAGTACCTAGCGGGACTACAAACACCGGGGAGCTGTTTTTT. Translated, it gives CASSVVPSGTTNTGELFF.

This sequence joins TRBV6-4 and TRBJ2-3; no firm D call. Looked up from germline, CDR1 is MRHNA and CDR2 is SNTAGT. The CDR3 contains 15 residues. Trimming pared 6 bases from V and 1 base from J, leaving 14 bases between. The CDR3 region is CASSPRIAGTDTQYF. CDR3 nucleotide sequence: TGTGCCAGCAGCCCCAGGATCGCCGGCACAGATACGCAGTATTTT.

The gene calls are TRBV19 and TRBJ1-5, with 8 bases identical to TRBD1. The germline CDR1 and CDR2 sequences are LNHDA and SQIVND (reference sequence). The CDR3 is 13 residues long. The V gene end was trimmed by 3 bases and the J gene end by 5 bases; junction bases not matched to a gene: 0. The CDR3 loop is CASSMGQDQPQHF. The DNA for the CDR3 is TGTGCCAGTAGTATGGGACAGGATCAGCCCCAGCATTTT.

The V and J genes are TRBV30 and TRBJ1-2; D perhaps matches TRBD1 (6 bases). CDR1 is GTSNPN, CDR2 SVGIG, per germline (reference sequence). CDR3 length: 12 residues. V was trimmed by 2 bases and J by 8 bases, leaving 12 bases between them. CDR3 residues: CAWSPGARGYTF. The CDR3 DNA reads as TGTGCCTGGAGTCCGGGGGCGCGAGGCTACACCTTC.

V is TRBV5-6 and J is TRBJ1-2; D is unresolved. The length of the CDR3 is 14 residues. CDR1 SGHDT and CDR2 YYEEEE come from the germline V gene. The V end was cut by 2 bases, the J end by 7 bases, with 15 bases between. The CDR3 DNA sequence: TGTGCCAGCAGCTTAAGAGGGCTACCCCCTGGCTACACCTTC. Residues: CASSLRGLPPGYTF.

The V call is TRBV7-8, the J call TRBJ2-7, with 8 bases matching TRBD2. Germline CDR1 reads SGHVS; CDR2 reads FQNEAQ. J gave up 1 base and V 1 base, and 3 bases lay outside the gene matches. This CDR3 is 15 amino acids long. As DNA, the CDR3 is TGTGCCAGCAGCTTAGAACGGGAGGGTTCCTACGAGCAGTACTTC. Residues: CASSLEREGSYEQYF.

V is TRBV2 and J is TRBJ1-1, with a possible D match to TRBD1 (6 bases). V was shortened by 3 bases and J by 5 bases, with 13 bases between the two germline ends. Germline V CDR1 and CDR2: SNHLY, FYNNEI. The CDR3 totals 14 residues. CDR3 in amino acids: CASSEQTGFTEAFF. CDR3 DNA: TGTGCCAGCAGTGAGCAAACAGGGTTTACTGAAGCTTTCTTT.

Relative to its sample, this clone is medium-sized (0.01 to 0.1%). The chain combines TRBV7-6 with TRBJ2-7, with D possibly being TRBD1 (6 bases). The CDR3 covers 16 residues. From germline, CDR1 is SGHVS and CDR2 FNYEAQ. Trimming removed 1 base at V and 0 bases at J, with 13 bases between. This chain's CDR3 is CASSLDRDKPSYEQYF. The CDR3 DNA reads TGTGCCAGCAGCTTAGACCGGGACAAACCCTCCTACGAGCAGTACTTC.

The gene calls are TRBV9 and TRBJ2-1, with a tentative D call TRBD1 (7 bases). CDR3 size: 13 residues. V was cut by 4 bases and J by 6 bases, with 11 bases left in between. The germline gives CDR1 SGDLS, CDR2 YYNGEE. The CDR3 nucleotides are TGTGCCAGCAGCTTTCAGGGGGGCAATGAGCAGTTCTTC. It encodes CASSFQGGNEQFF.

CDR3 protein: CASSHGQGGSYEQYF. DNA of the CDR3: TGCGCCAGCAGCCACGGACAGGGGGGCTCCTACGAGCAGTACTTC. The gene calls are TRBV4-1 and TRBJ2-7; TRBD1 agrees at 10 bases. The CDR3 sequence is 15 residues long. Germline V gene data show CDR1 as MGHRA and CDR2 as YSYEKL. V shed 3 bases and J 0 bases; nucleotides not matched to a gene: 2.

This chain joins TRBV4-2 and TRBJ2-3; D remains ambiguous. V dropped 1 base and J dropped 1 base, with 9 bases sitting between them. The CDR3 covers 15 residues. From germline, CDR1 is LGHNA and CDR2 YNFKEQ. This chain's CDR3 is CASSQVLMRTDTQYF. Here the CDR3 DNA reads TGTGCCAGCAGCCAAGTTTTGATGCGCACAGATACGCAGTATTTT.

The chain has TRBV5-1 and TRBJ2-3, with 13 bases matching TRBD2. Germline CDR1 and CDR2: SGHRS and YFSETQ. The CDR3 covers 16 residues. The junction had 4 bases not matched to a gene; V was cut back by 4 bases and J by 2 bases. CDR3: CASSEGLAGDTDTQYF. The CDR3 DNA reads TGCGCCAGCAGCGAAGGACTAGCGGGGGACACAGATACGCAGTATTTT.

The chain recombines TRBV5-1 with TRBJ2-5, with a possible D match to TRBD2 (7 bases). This CDR3 region has 18 residues. Trimming removed 4 bases at V and 1 base at J, with 23 bases between. Germline CDR1 is SGHRS and CDR2 is YFSETQ. Here the CDR3 DNA reads TGCGCCAGCAGCCCTGGGGGATTGGGGGGGCCACTCCAAGAGACCCAGTACTTC. Its translation is CASSPGGLGGPLQETQYF.

The V and J genes are TRBV7-9 and TRBJ2-7; D gene ambiguous. V dropped 5 bases and J dropped 0 bases, with 8 bases sitting between them. Germline V gene data show CDR1 as SEHNR and CDR2 as FQNEAQ (reference sequence). The CDR3 is 13 residues long. CDR3: CASSDTPSYEQYF. The CDR3 coding sequence is TGTGCCAGCAGCGACACACCCTCCTACGAGCAGTACTTC.

This clone was recorded once. The CDR3 region is CASSPGQGGNQPQHF. The CDR3 DNA follows: TGTGCCAGCAGCCCAGGACAGGGTGGCAATCAGCCCCAGCATTTT. The J gene is TRBJ1-5, the V gene TRBV7-9, with 8 bases that match TRBD1. J was trimmed by 2 bases and V by 5 bases; bases with no gene match: 5. This CDR3 region has 15 residues. The germline V gene has CDR1 SEHNR and CDR2 FQNEAQ (reference sequence).

The rearrangement links TRBV27 to TRBJ2-1; 7 bases match TRBD2. Germline V CDR1 and CDR2: MNHEY, SMNVEV (reference sequence). V gave up 7 bases and J gave up 0 bases; unmatched junction bases: 12. The CDR3 is 17 residues long. CDR3 loop: CASTSLQAGSSYNEQFF. CDR3 in DNA: TGTGCCAGCACGTCATTGCAAGCGGGGAGCTCCTACAATGAGCAGTTCTTC.

CDR3 sequence: CASSLMSRNTEAFF. In DNA form, the CDR3 reads TGTGCCAGCAGCTTGATGAGTCGGAACACTGAAGCTTTCTTT. This sequence joins TRBV5-4 and TRBJ1-1; no clear D. CDR3 length equals 14 residues. Germline CDR1 and CDR2: SGHNT and YYREEE (reference sequence). Trimming cost V 1 base and J 1 base, with 8 bases left between them. The full variable domain, with the rest looked up from reference TRBV5-4 and TRBJ1-1, is ETGVTQSPTHLIKTRGQQVTLRCSSQSGHNTVSWYQQALGQGPQFIFQYYREEENGRGNFPPRFSGLQFPNYSSELNVNALELDDSALYLCASSLMSRNTEAFFGQGTRLTVV.

The chain has TRBV2 and TRBJ2-2, with TRBD2 matching 8 bases. Germline V gene data show CDR1 as SNHLY and CDR2 as FYNNEI. V gave up 8 bases and J gave up 4 bases; unmatched junction bases: 9. This CDR3 has 15 amino acids. CDR3 nucleotide sequence: TGTGCCAGCGGGGCGGAGAGCGGGGGCACCGGGGAGCTGTTTTTT. Translation gives CASGAESGGTGELFF.

The rearrangement links TRBV14 to TRBJ2-2, with 8 bases lining up with TRBD1. The CDR3 spans 16 residues. CDR1 is SGHDN, CDR2 FVKESK, per germline. V dropped 4 bases and J dropped 3; count of bases not matched to a gene: 7. The DNA of the CDR3 is TGTGCCAGCAGCCTTCTCGGACAGGGTTACACCGGGGAGCTGTTTTTT. Translation: CASSLLGQGYTGELFF.

The chain couples TRBV2 to TRBJ2-7, with TRBD1 matching over 10 bases. V trimming: 6 bases; J trimming: 5 bases; junction bases outside the gene matches: 7. CDR1 is SNHLY, CDR2 FYNNEI, per germline. The CDR3 sequence is 14 residues long. The CDR3 sequence: CASSRTGGGHEQYF. CDR3 in DNA: TGTGCCAGCAGCCGGACAGGGGGGGGCCACGAGCAGTACTTC. Using reference TRBV2 and TRBJ2-7 for the parts outside the CDR3, the full variable domain is EPEVTQTPSHQVTQMGQEVILRCVPISNHLYFYWYRQILGQKVEFLVSFYNNEISEKSEIFDDQFSVERPDGSNFTLKIRSTKLEDSAMYFCASSRTGGGHEQYFGPGTRLTVT.

The V and J genes are TRBV11-3 and TRBJ2-7; D possibly corresponds to TRBD1 (5 bases). V dropped 4 bases and J dropped 1 base, with 20 bases sitting between them. This CDR3 region has 17 residues. In germline, CDR1 is SGHNT, CDR2 YENEEA. The CDR3 sequence is CASSSVLTAFCSYEQYF. CDR3 in DNA: TGTGCCAGCAGCTCGGTACTGACAGCCTTTTGTTCCTACGAGCAGTACTTC.

This clone has just one count. The chain employs TRBV9 and TRBJ2-7; tentative D call: TRBD2 (5 bases). Trimming removed 2 bases from V and 7 bases from J, with 13 bases in between. The germline CDR1 and CDR2 sequences are SGDLS and YYNGEE. This CDR3 is built from 13 residues. Written as DNA, the CDR3 is TGTGCCAGCAGCGTTTTTGACACGGGAGAGCAGTACTTC. Amino acid sequence: CASSVFDTGEQYF.